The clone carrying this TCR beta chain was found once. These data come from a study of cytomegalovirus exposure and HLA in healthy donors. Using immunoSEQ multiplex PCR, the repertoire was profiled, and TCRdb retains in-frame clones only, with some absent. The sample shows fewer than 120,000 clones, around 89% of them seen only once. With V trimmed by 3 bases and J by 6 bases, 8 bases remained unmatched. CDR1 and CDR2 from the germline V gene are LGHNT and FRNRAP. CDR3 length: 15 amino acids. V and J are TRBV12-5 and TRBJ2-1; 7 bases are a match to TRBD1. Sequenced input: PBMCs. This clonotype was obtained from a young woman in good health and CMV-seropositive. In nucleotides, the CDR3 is TGTGCTAGTGGTTTATGGACAGGTTGGGGCAATGAGCAGTTCTTC. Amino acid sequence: CASGLWTGWGNEQFF.